Sequencing of this TCR beta chain was carried out in a study of metastatic and nonmetastatic thyroid tumors. Background on the study: The comparison covered peripheral blood and tumor or nodule tissue in malignant and benign thyroid patients.

In the study's own analysis: For papillary thyroid cancer, a distant-metastasis classifier was constructed from CDR3 differences observed across clinicopathological groups. Using MiXCR, TCRdb re-called clones from the PCR reads. In this record, the V and J calls reflect TCRdb's handling and not the investigators' own analysis. The top ten clones hold 5.5% to 7% of a sample with under 40,000 clones, about a sixth of them seen once. Thyroid surgery was performed in patients who had received no treatment beforehand. The table lists this clone with many counts. The target antigen is unknown. Other DNA sequences in the sample encode the same CDR3. Study-level results: It was reported that TCR beta diversity was significantly higher in malignant thyroid tumors than benign nodules, in blood and tumor.

This CDR3 contains 14 residues. CDR1 and CDR2 (germline): KGHSH, LQKENI. V was clipped by 5 bases and J by 0 bases, with 11 bases between them. The chain links TRBV18 to TRBJ2-7; tentatively, D is TRBD1 (6 bases). This clonotype originated in a male donor with papillary thyroid cancer or a benign thyroid nodule (not recorded which). Some clones in this sample may be carry-over from other donors' samples. Sequences were obtained from blood. CDR3 DNA: TGTGCCAGCTCAACCGACAGGAGCTCCTACGAGCAGTACTTC. This encodes CASSTDRSSYEQYF.